This is a list of T cell receptor beta chains from one sample in a study of cytomegalovirus exposure and HLA in healthy donors. Libraries were prepared by immunoSEQ multiplex PCR; TCRdb keeps only in-frame clonotypes and omits some of them. The table has roughly 100,000 clones, 76% seen once. Sequences were obtained from PBMCs. All receptors derive from a man in his forties in good health and CMV-seropositive. The CDR3 runs from the conserved cysteine through the conserved F or W. D genes are given only for firm matches. Where a row states a size, it is once, few, many or the class of an expanded clone; other rows omit it.

-	-	TRBV6-1	TRBJ2-7	TGTGCCAGCAGGGTGGGGGGCTCCTACGAGCAGTACTTC	CASRVGGSYEQYF
few	TRBD2	TRBV19	TRBJ2-1	TGTGCCAGTAGCCCGATTGCCGGCGGGAGGGCCGAGGATGAGCAGTTCTTC	CASSPIAGGRAEDEQFF
-	TRBD1	TRBV18	TRBJ1-1	TGTGCCACGGACACAGGGGGCCGAACTGAAGCTTTCTTT	CATDTGGRTEAFF
few	-	TRBV28	TRBJ2-5	TGTGCCAGCACTCGCTCAGGGGCCGCCGGGACCCAGTACTTC	CASTRSGAAGTQYF
-	TRBD2	TRBV7-2	TRBJ2-7	TGTGCCAGCAGCTTAAGAGCGGGAGTAGACGAGCAGTACTTC	CASSLRAGVDEQYF
few	-	TRBV9	TRBJ1-3	TGTGCCAGCAGCGGGACAGTTTCCCCTGCTGGAAACACCATATATTTT	CASSGTVSPAGNTIYF
-	-	TRBV28	TRBJ2-6	TGTGCCAGCAGTTTAGCTATCGACAGATCTGGGGCCAACGTCCTGACTTTC	CASSLAIDRSGANVLTF
-	-	TRBV4-2	TRBJ1-6	TGTGCCAGCAGCCAAGCCCCGAATTCACCCCTCCACTTT	CASSQAPNSPLHF
-	TRBD2	TRBV9	TRBJ2-1	TGTGCCAGCAGCTCATTTAGCGGGAAGTCGTCCTATGAGCAGTTCTTC	CASSSFSGKSSYEQFF
few	TRBD1	TRBV10-1	TRBJ2-7	TGCGCCAGCAGTGAGTCTGGTGTGGGGACAGGGGGTCAGTACTTC	CASSESGVGTGGQYF
-	TRBD2	TRBV11-3	TRBJ2-3	TGTGCCAGCAGCTTAACCATCCTAGCGGATACAGATACGCAGTATTTT	CASSLTILADTDTQYF
-	TRBD1	TRBV6-6	TRBJ2-7	TGTGCCAGCAGTTACGGGTCAGCAGGGGGCGAGCAGTACTTC	CASSYGSAGGEQYF
once	-	TRBV4-1	TRBJ1-6	TGCGCCAGCAGCCAAGCAAACACCTATAATTCACCCCTCCACTTT	CASSQANTYNSPLHF
-	TRBD1	TRBV11-3	TRBJ2-3	TGTGCCAGCAGCTTAGGGACAGGGAAAGTTGGAGATACGCAGTATTTT	CASSLGTGKVGDTQYF
once	TRBD2	TRBV7-2	TRBJ2-1	TGTGCCAGCAGCTTACAGCGGGAGATGGAGCAGTTCTTC	CASSLQREMEQFF
-	-	TRBV2	TRBJ2-1	TGTGCCAGCAGTGAGATGGACTGGTCTTCCTACAATGAGCAGTTCTTC	CASSEMDWSSYNEQFF
-	TRBD1	TRBV5-1	TRBJ2-4	TGCGCCAGCAGCGCGGGACAGGGTTTTCACAGTCAGTACTTC	CASSAGQGFHSQYF
-	TRBD1	TRBV7-2	TRBJ2-7	TGTGCCAGCAGCAAACAGGGGGCGACCTACGAGCAGTACTTC	CASSKQGATYEQYF
-	-	TRBV5-4	TRBJ1-1	TGTGCCAGCAGCTTGGAGGGGGCTGAAGCTTTCTTT	CASSLEGAEAFF
-	-	TRBV30	TRBJ2-7	TGTGCCTGGAGTCGTCAGGTTTACTACGAGCAGTACTTC	CAWSRQVYYEQYF
few	TRBD1	TRBV15	TRBJ2-2	TGTGCCACCAGCAGAAGGACAGGGTTAGGCACCGGGGAGCTGTTTTTT	CATSRRTGLGTGELFF
-	-	TRBV10-3	TRBJ1-2	TGTGCCATCAGTGTGGACATTGGCTACACCTTC	CAISVDIGYTF
-	-	TRBV4-3	TRBJ1-2	TGCGCCAGCAGCCAAGGGAGCGGCTATGGCTACACCTTC	CASSQGSGYGYTF
-	TRBD1	TRBV5-1	TRBJ2-7	TGCGCCAGCAGCTCAGGGACAGGGAGTAACGAGCAGTACTTC	CASSSGTGSNEQYF
-	TRBD1	TRBV5-1	TRBJ1-1	TGCGCCAGGAGCTTGGCGGACAGGGGAGGGCCTGAAGCTTTCTTT	CARSLADRGGPEAFF
-	TRBD1	TRBV28	TRBJ1-1	TGTGCCAGCAGTTTAGCCGCAGGGGGCAAGACTGAAGCTTTCTTT	CASSLAAGGKTEAFF
-	TRBD2	TRBV11-3	TRBJ2-2	TGTGCCAGCAGCTTCGGGGGGGGACACACCGGGGAGCTGTTTTTT	CASSFGGGHTGELFF
once	-	TRBV29-1	TRBJ2-7	TGCAGCGTTGACACGGACAACTCCTACGAGCAGTACTTC	CSVDTDNSYEQYF
-	TRBD2	TRBV5-1	TRBJ2-3	TGCGCCAGCAGCGTTTTACTAGCGGGAGTAACAGATACGCAGTATTTT	CASSVLLAGVTDTQYF
-	-	TRBV30	TRBJ2-5	TGTGCCGGACAGCCCTACCAAGAGACCCAGTACTTC	CAGQPYQETQYF
-	-	TRBV11-3	TRBJ1-1	TGTGCCAGCAGCGCGCGGGAGGGGAGGGACACTGAAGCTTTCTTT	CASSAREGRDTEAFF
-	-	TRBV15	TRBJ2-4	TGTGCCACCAGCAGGGCAGGGGGACTGGACATTCAGTACTTC	CATSRAGGLDIQYF
-	TRBD1	TRBV18	TRBJ2-7	TGTGCCAGCTCACCCGGGACAGGGTTCTCCTACGAGCAGTACTTC	CASSPGTGFSYEQYF
-	-	TRBV27	TRBJ2-7	TGTGCCAGCAGTTTGAAAAGGGGTCCCTACGAGCAGTACTTC	CASSLKRGPYEQYF
-	-	TRBV6-5	TRBJ1-5	TGTGCCAGCACCAAGGGAGAACGGCCCCAGCATTTT	CASTKGERPQHF
-	-	TRBV7-2	TRBJ2-1	TGTGCCAGCAGCCTCCCCGGGAATGAGCAGTTCTTC	CASSLPGNEQFF
-	-	TRBV7-7	TRBJ2-5	TGTGCTAGCAGCTCGGACTTAGGGGAGACCCAGTACTTC	CASSSDLGETQYF
-	TRBD2	TRBV7-2	TRBJ2-7	TGTGCCAGCAGCGGGCTAGCGGGCTACGAGCAGTACTTC	CASSGLAGYEQYF
once	TRBD1	TRBV28	TRBJ1-5	TGTGCCAGCAGGACAGGGGGTTGGGATCAGCCCCAGCATTTT	CASRTGGWDQPQHF